The clone carrying this T cell receptor (beta chain) was observed many times. Its matching antigen is unknown. Germline V gives CDR1 MNHEY, CDR2 SMNVEV (reference sequence). V lost 3 bases, J lost 2 bases, and 4 bases stayed unmatched. The CDR3 runs 14 residues. This sample was taken from a study of regulatory T cells in long-lasting Graves disease. Construction of TCR beta libraries relied on iRepertoire HTBI primers and on Arm-PCR targeting CDR3 regions. TCRdb itself ran the multiplex PCR reads through MiXCR, one entry per CDR3 protein. Here the sample spans 400,000 to 550,000 distinct CDR3 sequences, roughly 15% being singletons. As for time point: newly diagnosed GD, antithyroid drugs for less than 3 months. Scientists built the TCR library using RNA that was extracted from PBMCs. Study-level findings and limits: Persistent disease was associated with favored TRBV28 usage and with favored use of TRBJ1-2 and TRBJ2-5.

These sequences were also reported in another study, on T cells in Graves' hyperthyroidism and ophthalmopathy.

This sequence joins TRBV27 and TRBJ2-7; 7 nucleotides agree with TRBD1. The sequence was collected from a woman in her late teens or twenties with Graves disease. The specimen comprised peripheral blood mononuclear cells (PBMCs), sampled at new diagnosis, from a patient treated with antithyroid drugs. The CDR3: CASSLDRNAYEQYF. DNA for the CDR3: TGTGCCAGCAGTTTGGACAGGAATGCCTACGAGCAGTACTTC.